The rows below give T cell receptor beta chains drawn from one sample of a study of T-cell memory formation after mild COVID-19. Using its own MiXCR run on the 5' RACE reads, TCRdb lists one record per CDR3 protein. Of approximately 150,000 distinct CDR3 sequences in the sample, 6% are singletons; the top ten hold just over 2%. Input material: PBMCs or a T cell subset sorted from them (not recorded which). These receptor sequences come from an adult woman who had mild COVID-19 (a few samples of this study predate the infection). Cell type and time point are not known. Both conserved end residues are part of each CDR3. The order of the fields is V gene, D gene, clone size, J gene, CDR3 protein. The D gene is left open where the match is weak. The size field is filled for only some rows; it gives once, few, many or a size class.

V: TRBV20-1; D: NA; size: many; J: TRBJ1-1; CDR3: CSAKGGMNTEAFF
V: TRBV5-1; D: NA; size: many; J: TRBJ2-2; CDR3: CASSPAGMNTGELFF
V: TRBV25-1; D: NA; size: many; J: TRBJ2-3; CDR3: CASTQTGVISDTQYF
V: TRBV6-2/TRBV6-3; D: NA; size: once; J: TRBJ2-4; CDR3: CASSYGGTYVKNIQYF
V: TRBV11-2; D: NA; size: NA; J: TRBJ2-5; CDR3: CASNAAGHPRKTQYF
V: TRBV5-1; D: NA; size: NA; J: TRBJ1-1; CDR3: CASSLGSLGGNTEAFF
V: TRBV7-9; D: NA; size: NA; J: TRBJ1-1; CDR3: CASRQAEINTEAFF
V: TRBV24-1; D: TRBD1; size: NA; J: TRBJ2-5; CDR3: CATSDLGQGQETQYF
V: TRBV3-1; D: NA; size: few; J: TRBJ2-1; CDR3: CASSQGFRGGNEQFF
V: TRBV6-2/TRBV6-3; D: TRBD1; size: NA; J: TRBJ2-7; CDR3: CASSQDRGHEQYF
V: TRBV7-2; D: TRBD1; size: NA; J: TRBJ1-5; CDR3: CASSLGRYGTGKSSSNQPQHF
V: TRBV7-9; D: NA; size: many; J: TRBJ2-3; CDR3: CASSLWGPRYSTDTQYF
V: TRBV19; D: TRBD1; size: NA; J: TRBJ1-1; CDR3: CASSKMTRGSTEAFF
V: TRBV7-2; D: TRBD2; size: NA; J: TRBJ2-7; CDR3: CASSQLAGSYEQYF
V: TRBV7-2; D: TRBD1; size: few; J: TRBJ2-7; CDR3: CASSIETGAEQYF
V: TRBV5-1; D: NA; size: many; J: TRBJ1-2; CDR3: CASSLAGRSGYTF
V: TRBV12-3/TRBV12-4; D: NA; size: NA; J: TRBJ1-1; CDR3: CASSPLWGNGGEAFF
V: TRBV7-2; D: TRBD2; size: many; J: TRBJ2-2; CDR3: CASSLSQGGTGELFF
V: TRBV3-1; D: TRBD1; size: NA; J: TRBJ1-3; CDR3: CASSQTGGRNTIYF
V: TRBV29-1; D: TRBD1; size: many; J: TRBJ1-1; CDR3: CSAVPLEDRVANTEAFF
V: TRBV7-3; D: NA; size: many; J: TRBJ2-3; CDR3: CASSEKGGYTQYF
V: TRBV7-2; D: TRBD2; size: few; J: TRBJ2-1; CDR3: CASSALGLINEQFF
V: TRBV30; D: NA; size: NA; J: TRBJ2-2; CDR3: CAWSRVPNTGELFF
V: TRBV7-2; D: NA; size: NA; J: TRBJ2-7; CDR3: CASSFAGFWADYEQYF
V: TRBV7-2; D: TRBD2; size: few; J: TRBJ2-7; CDR3: CASSPHSTSGGKTSYEQYF
V: TRBV25-1; D: NA; size: NA; J: TRBJ2-7; CDR3: CASSELTVGEQYF
V: TRBV7-8; D: NA; size: few; J: TRBJ1-4; CDR3: CASSHLGGPGGEKLFF
V: TRBV9; D: NA; size: NA; J: TRBJ2-2; CDR3: CASRATVTNTGELFF
V: TRBV7-9; D: TRBD1; size: many; J: TRBJ2-7; CDR3: CASSTDRVKSHEQYF
V: TRBV4-2; D: TRBD2; size: many; J: TRBJ2-3; CDR3: CASSQEGLAGHTQYF
V: TRBV14; D: TRBD1; size: NA; J: TRBJ2-7; CDR3: CASSLSGTGYEQYF
V: TRBV5-5; D: NA; size: NA; J: TRBJ2-2; CDR3: CASSFMFGASTGELFF
V: TRBV27; D: NA; size: few; J: TRBJ1-2; CDR3: CASRLAGGYTF
V: TRBV4-3; D: NA; size: few; J: TRBJ1-3; CDR3: CASSQDSDVSFGGGNTIYF
V: TRBV9; D: TRBD2; size: many; J: TRBJ2-1; CDR3: CASSAQGREEQFF
V: TRBV7-6; D: NA; size: many; J: TRBJ2-3; CDR3: CASSRRLGSTDTQYF
V: TRBV4-2; D: TRBD2; size: NA; J: TRBJ2-2; CDR3: CASSQRTSGRTGELFF
V: TRBV19; D: TRBD1; size: few; J: TRBJ1-6; CDR3: CASRTGVNSPLHF
V: TRBV10-3; D: NA; size: many; J: TRBJ1-4; CDR3: CAISDTGTKGEKLFF